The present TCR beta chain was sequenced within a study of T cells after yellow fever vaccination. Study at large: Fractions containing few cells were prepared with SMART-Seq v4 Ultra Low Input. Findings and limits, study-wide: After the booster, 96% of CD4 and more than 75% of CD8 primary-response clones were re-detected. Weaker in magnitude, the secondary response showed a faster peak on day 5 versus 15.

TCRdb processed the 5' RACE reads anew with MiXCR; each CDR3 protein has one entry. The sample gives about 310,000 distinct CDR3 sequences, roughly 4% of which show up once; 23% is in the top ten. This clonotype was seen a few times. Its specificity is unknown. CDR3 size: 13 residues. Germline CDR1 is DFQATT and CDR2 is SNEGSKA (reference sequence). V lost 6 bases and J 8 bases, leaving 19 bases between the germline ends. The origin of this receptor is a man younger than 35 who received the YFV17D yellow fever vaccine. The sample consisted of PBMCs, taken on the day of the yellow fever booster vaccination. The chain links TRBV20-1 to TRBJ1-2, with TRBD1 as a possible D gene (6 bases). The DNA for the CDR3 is TGCAGTGCCCCCCCCGGAGGGACACGAGGCTACACCTTC. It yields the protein CSAPPGGTRGYTF.